These T cell receptor beta chains were read from a single sample in a study of cytomegalovirus exposure and HLA in healthy donors. TCRdb's copy holds only in-frame clones and misses some; the assay was immunoSEQ multiplex PCR. The sample lists fewer than 200,000 clones; roughly nine tenths were seen once. Sequencing input: PBMCs. Receptors originate from a girl in the first two years of life in good health and CMV-seronegative. CDR3s include the opening cysteine and the closing phenylalanine or tryptophan. Fields, in order: D gene, J gene, clone size, V gene, CDR3 protein, CDR3 DNA. The D gene is left open where the match is weak. The listing skips clone size in some rows; elsewhere it reads once, few, many or a size class.

>TRBD2|TRBJ2-7|NA|TRBV6-5
CASSYSQSGESYEQYF
TGTGCCAGCAGTTACTCCCAGAGCGGGGAGTCCTACGAGCAGTACTTC
>NA|TRBJ2-5|NA|TRBV5-4
CASSSGELDQETQYF
TGTGCCAGCAGCTCGGGGGAGCTGGACCAAGAGACCCAGTACTTC
>TRBD1|TRBJ2-1|NA|TRBV6-5
CASSYIWTGNNNEQFF
TGTGCCAGCAGTTACATATGGACAGGGAACAACAATGAGCAGTTCTTC
>NA|TRBJ2-1|NA|TRBV10-3
CAISERGFDNEQFF
TGTGCCATCAGTGAGCGAGGGTTCGACAATGAGCAGTTCTTC
>TRBD2|TRBJ2-7|NA|TRBV6-5
CASTYRSGGREQYF
TGTGCCAGCACCTACCGGTCGGGGGGTCGGGAGCAGTACTTC
>TRBD2|TRBJ2-1|NA|TRBV7-3
CASSSGLAGGNEQFF
TGTGCCAGCAGCTCGGGACTAGCGGGAGGTAATGAGCAGTTCTTC
>TRBD2|TRBJ2-6|NA|TRBV5-4
CASSLTSGYSGANVLTF
TGTGCCAGCAGCTTAACTAGCGGCTACTCTGGGGCCAACGTCCTGACTTTC
>TRBD2|TRBJ2-6|NA|TRBV27
CASSFGGGISGANVLTF
TGTGCCAGCAGTTTTGGGGGAGGGATCTCTGGGGCCAACGTCCTGACTTTC
>NA|TRBJ1-1|NA|TRBV30
CAWNAGARTTEAFF
TGTGCCTGGAACGCAGGGGCAAGGACCACTGAAGCTTTCTTT
>NA|TRBJ1-5|NA|TRBV2
CASNREGNQPQHF
TGTGCCAGCAATAGAGAGGGCAATCAGCCCCAGCATTTT
>NA|TRBJ1-1|NA|TRBV11-1
CASRSSAGEAFF
TGTGCCAGCCGCTCTTCGGCAGGTGAAGCTTTCTTT
>NA|TRBJ1-1|NA|TRBV9
CASSVEVGGDTEAFF
TGTGCCAGCAGCGTAGAGGTCGGGGGGGACACTGAAGCTTTCTTT
>TRBD1|TRBJ2-7|NA|TRBV9
CASSPSSGTGWVYEQYF
TGTGCCAGCAGCCCAAGTAGTGGGACAGGGTGGGTCTACGAGCAGTACTTC
>NA|TRBJ2-7|NA|TRBV28
CASSFRAGFSTEQYF
TGTGCCAGCAGTTTCAGGGCAGGGTTCTCTACGGAGCAGTACTTC
>TRBD1|TRBJ2-7|NA|TRBV11-2
CASSLGRQGGFSYEQYF
TGTGCCAGCAGCTTAGGGCGACAGGGGGGGTTCTCCTACGAGCAGTACTTC
>TRBD2|TRBJ2-1|NA|TRBV6-1
CASSEARLAGARWEQFF
TGTGCCAGCAGTGAAGCAAGACTAGCGGGAGCTCGGTGGGAGCAGTTCTTC
>NA|TRBJ1-2|NA|TRBV5-1
CASSPRGGAYGYTF
TGCGCCAGCAGCCCGAGGGGGGGCGCCTATGGCTACACCTTC
>TRBD1|TRBJ2-7|NA|TRBV6-5
CASSYSQGALSYEQYF
TGTGCCAGCAGTTACTCACAGGGGGCACTTTCCTACGAGCAGTACTTC
>TRBD1|TRBJ1-2|NA|TRBV6-5
CASSYSAGTVNYGYTF
TGTGCCAGCAGTTACTCGGCCGGGACAGTAAACTATGGCTACACCTTC
>TRBD2|TRBJ2-1|NA|TRBV6-1
CASSDPAGGPYNEQFF
TGTGCCAGCAGTGACCCGGCGGGGGGGCCTTACAATGAGCAGTTCTTC
>NA|TRBJ2-5|NA|TRBV6-5
CASSYPTGETQYF
TGTGCCAGCAGTTACCCGACAGGAGAGACCCAGTACTTC
>NA|TRBJ1-1|NA|TRBV10-3
CAISEDRHGTEAFF
TGTGCCATCAGTGAGGACAGGCATGGCACTGAAGCTTTCTTT
>TRBD1|TRBJ1-2|NA|TRBV5-4
CASSLAKTGYGYTF
TGTGCCAGCAGCTTGGCGAAGACAGGGTATGGCTACACCTTC
>TRBD2|TRBJ2-3|NA|TRBV7-6
CASSAWTRNTDTQYF
TGTGCCAGCAGCGCATGGACTAGGAACACAGATACGCAGTATTTT
>TRBD1|TRBJ1-2|NA|TRBV11-2
CASSSVDRAYGYTF
TGTGCCAGCAGCTCAGTCGACAGGGCCTATGGCTACACCTTC
>TRBD1|TRBJ1-5|NA|TRBV2
CASSRGQGGNQPQHF
TGTGCCAGCAGTAGGGGACAGGGCGGCAATCAGCCCCAGCATTTT
>TRBD2|TRBJ2-3|NA|TRBV6-5
CASSRGLAGTDTQYF
TGTGCCAGCAGCAGGGGACTAGCGGGCACAGATACGCAGTATTTT
>TRBD1|TRBJ2-3|few|TRBV29-1
CSGGQGSVDTQYF
TGCAGCGGGGGACAGGGGTCGGTGGATACGCAGTATTTT
>NA|TRBJ1-2|once|TRBV20-1
CSATDGDGYTF
TGCAGTGCTACCGACGGGGATGGCTACACCTTC
>TRBD2|TRBJ2-7|NA|TRBV27
CASSLSSSGAPYEQYF
TGTGCCAGCAGTTTATCTTCCAGCGGGGCACCCTACGAGCAGTACTTC
>TRBD1|TRBJ1-2|once|TRBV13
CASSSRTGGDGYTF
TGTGCCAGCAGCTCGAGGACAGGGGGCGATGGCTACACCTTC
>TRBD2|TRBJ2-3|NA|TRBV11-2
CASSLGASGTIDTQYF
TGTGCCAGCAGCTTAGGGGCTAGCGGGACTATAGATACGCAGTATTTT
>TRBD1|TRBJ1-2|NA|TRBV29-1
CSVEGRQGGGGYTF
TGCAGCGTTGAAGGCAGACAGGGAGGAGGTGGCTACACCTTC
>NA|TRBJ2-1|once|TRBV5-1
CASSTGAGNEQFF
TGCGCCAGCAGTACGGGAGCGGGCAATGAGCAGTTCTTC
>NA|TRBJ2-1|NA|TRBV27
CASSFSVGAVYNEQFF
TGTGCCAGCAGTTTTTCTGTAGGGGCGGTCTACAATGAGCAGTTCTTC
>NA|TRBJ2-1|NA|TRBV7-9
CSSSLEASVSGNEQFF
TGTTCCAGCAGCTTAGAGGCTAGCGTTTCCGGGAATGAGCAGTTCTTC
>NA|TRBJ2-3|once|TRBV12-2
CASRPGLAGGPDTQYF
TGTGCAAGTCGCCCGGGACTAGCGGGAGGGCCAGATACGCAGTATTTT
>NA|TRBJ1-1|NA|TRBV23-1
CASMRDTEAFF
TGCGCCAGCATGAGGGACACTGAAGCTTTCTTT
>NA|TRBJ2-7|once|TRBV11-3
CASSFSQGEQYF
TGTGCCAGCAGCTTTTCTCAGGGCGAGCAGTACTTC
>NA|TRBJ1-2|few|TRBV30
CAWTSGDYGYTF
TGTGCCTGGACCAGCGGTGATTATGGCTACACCTTC
>NA|TRBJ1-5|few|TRBV6-5
CASSYSLSDQPQHF
TGTGCCAGCAGTTACTCACTAAGCGATCAGCCCCAGCATTTT
>TRBD1|TRBJ1-2|NA|TRBV5-4
CASSSQGADGYTF
TGTGCCAGCAGCTCACAGGGGGCTGATGGCTACACCTTC
>TRBD2|TRBJ2-2|NA|TRBV9
CASSVRGLASGELFF
TGTGCCAGCAGCGTGAGGGGACTAGCGTCCGGGGAGCTGTTTTTT
>NA|TRBJ1-1|NA|TRBV5-1
CASSWQGTEAFF
TGCGCCAGCAGCTGGCAGGGCACTGAAGCTTTCTTT